This TCR beta chain was recorded in a study of control samples from healthy donors and cancer patients. Germline V gene sequence: CDR1 SGHRS, CDR2 YFSETQ. This CDR3 comprises 14 residues. J was trimmed by 2 bases and V by 5 bases; bases with no gene match: 6. This clone turned up a few times. Profiled with immunoSEQ multiplex PCR; TCRdb holds only in-frame clones, not every one. Of 130,000 or so clones listed, roughly nine tenths are singletons. Sample: blood. The chain links TRBV5-1 to TRBJ1-1, with 7 bases that match TRBD1. The receptor was isolated from a man aged 18 to 30 in good health. The CDR3: CASRPGTDNTEAFF. CDR3 in DNA: TGCGCCAGCAGACCGGGGACAGACAACACTGAAGCTTTCTTT.